Described below is a single TCR beta chain sequence and its context. Its antigen is still unknown. CDR1 and CDR2 from the germline V gene are KGHSH and LQKENI. This CDR3 is built from 16 residues. J lost 0 bases, V lost 3 bases, and 8 bases had no gene match. This sample stems from a study of a mutant IDH1 vaccine in newly diagnosed glioma. Overall study context: Patients arrived already treated with radiotherapy, temozolomide, or both, most having had both.

Time point meaning: week 5, during vaccination. Every single dose of the vaccine, 300 ug of mutant IDH1 20-mer peptide, came with topical imiquimod. There were new WHO grade 3 or 4 astrocytomas in the donors, and these were IDH1-mutant and ATRX-lost. Assay: immunoSEQ multiplex PCR; the TCRdb copy retains only in-frame clones and omits some. The table records more than 25,000 clones, about three quarters of them present only once. Points from the study as a whole: Among top peripheral T cell clonotypes, changes seemed unrelated to pseudoprogression.

This TCR came from a man aged 40-55 years with glioma. The sequences come from PBMCs, collected from a glioma patient whose treatment included an IDH1 peptide vaccine. The chain employs TRBV18 and TRBJ2-7; 7 nucleotides agree with TRBD2. As DNA, the CDR3 is TGTGCCAGCTCACCCCTAAACCGCGGGAGCTCCTACGAGCAGTACTTC. Translation: CASSPLNRGSSYEQYF.